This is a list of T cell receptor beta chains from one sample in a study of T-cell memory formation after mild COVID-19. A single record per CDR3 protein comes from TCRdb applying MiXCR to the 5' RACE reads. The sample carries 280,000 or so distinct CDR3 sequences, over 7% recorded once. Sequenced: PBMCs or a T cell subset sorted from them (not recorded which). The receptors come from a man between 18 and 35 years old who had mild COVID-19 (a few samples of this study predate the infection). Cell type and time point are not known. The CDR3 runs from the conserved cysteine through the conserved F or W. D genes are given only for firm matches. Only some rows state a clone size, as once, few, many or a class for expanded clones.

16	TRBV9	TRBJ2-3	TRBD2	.	CASSVGASGSTDTQYF	TGTGCCAGCAGCGTAGGGGCTAGCGGGAGCACAGATACGCAGTATTTT
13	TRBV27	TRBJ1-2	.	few	CASRPEFGYGYTF	TGTGCCAGCCGGCCAGAGTTTGGTTATGGCTACACCTTC
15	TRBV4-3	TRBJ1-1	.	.	CASSQASYMNTEAFF	TGCGCCAGCAGCCAAGCAAGCTACATGAACACTGAAGCTTTCTTT
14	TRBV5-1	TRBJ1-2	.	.	CASSLDDRNYGYTF	TGCGCCAGCAGCTTGGATGACAGGAACTATGGCTACACCTTC
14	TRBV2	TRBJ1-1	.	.	CASSPGYVNTEAFF	TGTGCCAGCAGTCCAGGGTACGTGAACACTGAAGCTTTCTTT
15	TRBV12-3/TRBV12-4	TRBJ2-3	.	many	CASTNPERGTDTQYF	TGTGCCAGCACTAACCCGGAGCGGGGCACAGATACGCAGTATTTT
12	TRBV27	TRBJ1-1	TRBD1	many	CASSLSRDRVFF	TGTGCCAGCAGTTTATCCCGGGACAGGGTTTTCTTT
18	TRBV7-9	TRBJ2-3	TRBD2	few	CASSSTYLAGVITDTQYF	TGTGCCAGCAGCTCTACTTACTTAGCGGGGGTGATCACAGATACGCAGTATTTT
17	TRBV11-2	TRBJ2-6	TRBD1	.	CASSQGTGLSGANVLTF	TGTGCCAGCAGCCAAGGGACAGGGTTATCCGGGGCCAACGTCCTGACTTTC
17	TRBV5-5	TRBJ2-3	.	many	CASSLEPGTIYTDTQYF	TGTGCCAGCAGCTTGGAACCTGGGACCATATACACAGATACGCAGTATTTT
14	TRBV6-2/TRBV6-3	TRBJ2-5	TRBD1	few	CASSSTGAKETQYF	TGTGCCAGCAGTTCGACAGGGGCTAAAGAGACCCAGTACTTC
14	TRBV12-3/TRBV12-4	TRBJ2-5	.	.	CASSPDRSQETQYF	TGTGCCAGCAGTCCCGACAGGAGCCAAGAGACCCAGTACTTC
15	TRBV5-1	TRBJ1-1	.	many	CASSSLPSRGTEAFF	TGCGCCAGCAGCAGCCTACCGTCCCGGGGGACTGAAGCTTTCTTT
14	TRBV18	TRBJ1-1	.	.	CASSPEQESFRAFF	TGTGCCAGCTCACCAGAACAGGAGTCTTTTCGAGCTTTCTTT
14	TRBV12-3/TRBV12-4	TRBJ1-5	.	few	CASSLGDANQPQHF	TGTGCCAGCAGTTTGGGGGACGCGAATCAGCCCCAGCATTTT
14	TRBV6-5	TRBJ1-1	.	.	CASSFQSGDTEAFF	TGTGCCAGCAGTTTCCAGTCGGGGGACACTGAAGCTTTCTTT